This record concerns one T cell receptor (beta chain) sequence. Its specificity is not known. Clones were read by immunoSEQ multiplex PCR, and TCRdb kept only the in-frame ones, dropping some. The sample contains tens of thousands of clones, 60% to 80% of which appear only once. These data are taken from a study of a mutant IDH1 vaccine in newly diagnosed glioma. Study at large: There were 62.5% males and around 40% females among treated patients, whose mean age was about 40 years.

Sample time point: week 47, end of study. What each vaccine dose contained was 300 ug of mutant IDH1 20-mer peptide, accompanied by topical imiquimod. V lost 0 bases, J lost 4 bases, and 10 bases lay in between. Looked up from germline, CDR1 is GTSNPN and CDR2 is SVGIG (reference sequence). The CDR3 runs to 14 residues. The chain links TRBV30 to TRBJ2-1; D is perhaps TRBD1 (5 bases). The source is a man between 50 and 59 years old with glioma. The sample consisted of PBMCs, taken from a glioma patient whose treatment included an IDH1 peptide vaccine. The CDR3 DNA sequence: TGTGCCTGGAGTGTCCCAGGGATGTACAATGAGCAGTTCTTC. It specifies CAWSVPGMYNEQFF.